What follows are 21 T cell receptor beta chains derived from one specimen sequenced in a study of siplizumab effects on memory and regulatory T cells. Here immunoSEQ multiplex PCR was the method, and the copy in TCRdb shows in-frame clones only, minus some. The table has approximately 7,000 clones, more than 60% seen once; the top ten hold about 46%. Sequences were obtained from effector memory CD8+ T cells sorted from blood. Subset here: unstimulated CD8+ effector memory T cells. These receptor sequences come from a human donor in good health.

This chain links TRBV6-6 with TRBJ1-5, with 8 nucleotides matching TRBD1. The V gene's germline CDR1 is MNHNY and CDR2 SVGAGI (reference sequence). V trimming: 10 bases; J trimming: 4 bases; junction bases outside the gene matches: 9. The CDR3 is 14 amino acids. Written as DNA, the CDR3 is TGTGCCACCCGCAGGACAGGGAGAAATCAGCCCCAGCATTTT. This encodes CATRRTGRNQPQHF.

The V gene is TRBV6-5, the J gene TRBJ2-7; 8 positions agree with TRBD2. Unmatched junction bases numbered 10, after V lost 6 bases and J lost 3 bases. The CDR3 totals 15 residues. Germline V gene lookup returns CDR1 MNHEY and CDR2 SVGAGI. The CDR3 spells CASSVRASGLYEQYF. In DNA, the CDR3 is TGTGCCAGCAGCGTTAGGGCTAGCGGGCTCTACGAGCAGTACTTC.

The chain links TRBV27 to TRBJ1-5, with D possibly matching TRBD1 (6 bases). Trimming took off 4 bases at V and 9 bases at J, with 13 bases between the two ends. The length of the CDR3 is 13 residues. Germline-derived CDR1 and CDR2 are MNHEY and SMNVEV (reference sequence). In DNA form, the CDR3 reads TGTGCCAGCAGTTCCACAGGGCCGCTGCCCCAGCATTTT. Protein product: CASSSTGPLPQHF.

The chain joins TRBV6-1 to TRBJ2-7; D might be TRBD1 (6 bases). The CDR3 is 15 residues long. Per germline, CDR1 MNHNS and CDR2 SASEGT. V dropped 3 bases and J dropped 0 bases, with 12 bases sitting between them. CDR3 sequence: CASSDRDNYSYEQYF. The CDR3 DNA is TGTGCCAGCAGTGACCGGGACAATTACTCCTACGAGCAGTACTTC.

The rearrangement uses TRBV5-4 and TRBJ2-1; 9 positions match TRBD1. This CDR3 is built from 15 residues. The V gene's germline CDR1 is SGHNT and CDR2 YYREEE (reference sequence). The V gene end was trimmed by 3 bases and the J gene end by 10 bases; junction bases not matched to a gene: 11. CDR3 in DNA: TGTGCCAGCAGCTACTACACCGACAGGGGGGTCGAGCAGTTCTTC. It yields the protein CASSYYTDRGVEQFF. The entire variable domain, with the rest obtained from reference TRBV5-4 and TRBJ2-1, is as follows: ETGVTQSPTHLIKTRGQQVTLRCSSQSGHNTVSWYQQALGQGPQFIFQYYREEENGRGNFPPRFSGLQFPNYSSELNVNALELDDSALYLCASSYYTDRGVEQFFGPGTRLTVL.

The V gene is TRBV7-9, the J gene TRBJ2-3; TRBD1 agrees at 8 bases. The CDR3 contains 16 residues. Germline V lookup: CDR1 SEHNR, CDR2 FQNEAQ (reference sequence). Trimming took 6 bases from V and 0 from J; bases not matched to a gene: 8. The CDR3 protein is CASRSRQGPSTDTQYF. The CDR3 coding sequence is TGTGCCAGCAGATCTCGACAGGGGCCTAGCACAGATACGCAGTATTTT.

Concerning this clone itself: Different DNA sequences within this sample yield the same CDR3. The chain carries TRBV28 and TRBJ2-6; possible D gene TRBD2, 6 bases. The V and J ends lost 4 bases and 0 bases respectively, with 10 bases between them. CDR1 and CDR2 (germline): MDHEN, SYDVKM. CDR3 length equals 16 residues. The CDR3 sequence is CASSSGDLSGANVLTF. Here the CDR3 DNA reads TGTGCCAGCAGTTCGGGAGACCTCTCTGGGGCCAACGTCCTGACTTTC.

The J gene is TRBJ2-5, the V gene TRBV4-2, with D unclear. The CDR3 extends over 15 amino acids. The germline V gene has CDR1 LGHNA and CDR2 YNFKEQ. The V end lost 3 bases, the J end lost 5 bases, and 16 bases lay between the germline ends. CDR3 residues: CASSHVRTPGETQYF. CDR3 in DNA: TGTGCCAGCAGCCACGTCCGTACTCCTGGGGAGACCCAGTACTTC.

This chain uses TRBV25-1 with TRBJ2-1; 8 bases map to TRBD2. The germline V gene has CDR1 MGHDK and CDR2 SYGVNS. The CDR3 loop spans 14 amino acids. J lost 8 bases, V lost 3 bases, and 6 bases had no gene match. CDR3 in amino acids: CASSETSASDEQFF. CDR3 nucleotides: TGTGCCAGCAGTGAGACTAGCGCCAGCGATGAGCAGTTCTTC.

Here the CDR3 DNA reads TGCAGCGTTGCCCCCGACGCTGGAAACACCATATATTTT. Translating it yields CSVAPDAGNTIYF. V and J are TRBV29-1 and TRBJ1-3; the D is unclear. Germline CDR1 reads SQVTM; CDR2 reads ANQGSEA. The V end was cut by 4 bases, the J end by 2 bases, with 9 bases between. The CDR3 is 13 residues long. The whole variable domain, remainder taken from reference TRBV29-1 and TRBJ1-3, is SAVISQKPSRDICQRGTSLTIQCQVDSQVTMMFWYRQQPGQSLTLIATANQGSEATYESGFVIDKFPISRPNLTFSTLTVSNMSPEDSSIYLCSVAPDAGNTIYFGEGSWLTVV.

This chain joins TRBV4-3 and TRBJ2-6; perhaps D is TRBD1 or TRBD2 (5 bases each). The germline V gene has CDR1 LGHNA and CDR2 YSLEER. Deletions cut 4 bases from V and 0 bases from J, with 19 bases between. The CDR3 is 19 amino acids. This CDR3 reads CASSRESSGRSSGANVLTF. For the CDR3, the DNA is TGCGCCAGCAGCCGGGAATCTTCGGGACGGTCCTCTGGGGCCAACGTCCTGACTTTC.

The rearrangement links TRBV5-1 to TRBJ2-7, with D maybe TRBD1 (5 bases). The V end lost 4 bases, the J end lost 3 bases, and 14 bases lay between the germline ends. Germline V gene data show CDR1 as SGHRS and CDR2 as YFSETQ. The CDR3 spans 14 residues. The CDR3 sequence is CASSRGTGDYEQYF. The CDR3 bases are TGCGCCAGCAGCCGAGGTACAGGCGACTACGAGCAGTACTTC.

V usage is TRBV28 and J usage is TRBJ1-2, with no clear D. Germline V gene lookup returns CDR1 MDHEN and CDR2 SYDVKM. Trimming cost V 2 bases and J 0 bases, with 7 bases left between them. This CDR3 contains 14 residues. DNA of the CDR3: TGTGCCAGCAGTTTAACCCTCACTAACTATGGCTACACCTTC. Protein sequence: CASSLTLTNYGYTF.

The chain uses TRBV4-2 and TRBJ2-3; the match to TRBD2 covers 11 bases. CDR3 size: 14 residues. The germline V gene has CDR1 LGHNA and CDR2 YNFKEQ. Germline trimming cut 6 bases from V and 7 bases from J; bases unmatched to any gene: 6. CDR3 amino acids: CASSPTSGDYTQYF. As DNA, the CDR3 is TGTGCCAGCAGTCCGACTAGCGGGGACTATACGCAGTATTTT.

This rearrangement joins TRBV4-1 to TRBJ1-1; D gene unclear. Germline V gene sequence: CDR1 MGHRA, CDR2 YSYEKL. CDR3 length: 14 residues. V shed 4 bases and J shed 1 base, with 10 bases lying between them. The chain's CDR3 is CASSPTHRNTEAFF. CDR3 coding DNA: TGCGCCAGCAGCCCCACCCACAGGAACACTGAAGCTTTCTTT.

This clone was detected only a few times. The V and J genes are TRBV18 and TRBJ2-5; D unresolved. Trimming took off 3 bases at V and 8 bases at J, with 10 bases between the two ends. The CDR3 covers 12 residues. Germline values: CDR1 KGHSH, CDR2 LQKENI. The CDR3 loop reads CASSPSTETQYF. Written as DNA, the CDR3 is TGTGCCAGCTCACCGTCGACGGAAACCCAGTACTTC.

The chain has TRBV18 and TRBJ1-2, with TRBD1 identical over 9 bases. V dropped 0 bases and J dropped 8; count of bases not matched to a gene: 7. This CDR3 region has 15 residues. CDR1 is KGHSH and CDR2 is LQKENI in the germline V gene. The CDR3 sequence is CASSPPGQGPWGYTF. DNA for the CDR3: TGTGCCAGCTCACCACCGGGACAGGGTCCTTGGGGCTACACCTTC.

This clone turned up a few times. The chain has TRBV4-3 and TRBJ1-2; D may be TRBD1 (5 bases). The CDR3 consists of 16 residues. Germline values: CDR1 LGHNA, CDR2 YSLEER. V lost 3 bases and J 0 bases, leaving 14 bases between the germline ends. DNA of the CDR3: TGCGCCAGCAGCCAGGGGGGGAAGGGCTCTAACTATGGCTACACCTTC. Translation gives CASSQGGKGSNYGYTF.

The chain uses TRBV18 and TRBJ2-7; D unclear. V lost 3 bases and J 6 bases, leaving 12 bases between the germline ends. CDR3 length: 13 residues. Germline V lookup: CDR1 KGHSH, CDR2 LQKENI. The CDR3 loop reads CASSPGPRPEQYF. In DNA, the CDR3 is TGTGCCAGCTCACCTGGGCCGCGGCCCGAGCAGTACTTC.

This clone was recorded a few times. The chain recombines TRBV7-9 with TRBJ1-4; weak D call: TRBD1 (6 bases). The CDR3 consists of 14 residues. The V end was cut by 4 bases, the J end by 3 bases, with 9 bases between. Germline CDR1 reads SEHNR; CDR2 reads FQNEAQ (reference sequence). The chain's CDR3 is CASSSQGPNEKLFF. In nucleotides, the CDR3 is TGTGCCAGCAGCTCACAGGGTCCTAATGAAAAACTGTTTTTT.

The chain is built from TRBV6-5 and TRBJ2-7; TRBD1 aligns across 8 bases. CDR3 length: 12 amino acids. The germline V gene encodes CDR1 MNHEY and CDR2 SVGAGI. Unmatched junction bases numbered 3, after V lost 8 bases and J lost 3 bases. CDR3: CASRDRFYEQYF. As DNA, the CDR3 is TGTGCCAGCCGGGACAGGTTCTACGAGCAGTACTTC.